This T cell receptor (beta chain) derives from a study of graft-versus-host responses after intestinal transplantation. Across the whole study: All of the recipients had induction that used anti-thymocyte globulin, then tacrolimus and steroids for approximately 3 years. Study-level results: There was an association between peak levels of circulating GvH clones and early post-transplant HvG declines. GvH clones occurred in recipient marrow; some first appeared in ileum or blood.

Comment on this clone: The target antigen is unknown.

Here immunoSEQ multiplex PCR was the method, and the copy in TCRdb shows in-frame clones only, minus some. The table records fewer than 30,000 clones, roughly 85% of them present only once. The CDR3 totals 13 residues. Germline lookup yields CDR1 SGHRS and CDR2 YFSETQ. After removal of 4 bases from V and 6 bases from J, the junction contained 4 bases not matched to a gene. The specimen comprised PBMCs, sampled around 430 days after intestinal transplantation. The gene calls are TRBV5-1 and TRBJ2-1, with 7 bases lining up with TRBD1. The clonotype was recovered from a human patient who received an intestinal transplant, so some T cells may come from the graft donor. CDR3 DNA: TGCGCCAGCAGCCACGGACAGGCCAATGAGCAGTTCTTC. Protein product: CASSHGQANEQFF.